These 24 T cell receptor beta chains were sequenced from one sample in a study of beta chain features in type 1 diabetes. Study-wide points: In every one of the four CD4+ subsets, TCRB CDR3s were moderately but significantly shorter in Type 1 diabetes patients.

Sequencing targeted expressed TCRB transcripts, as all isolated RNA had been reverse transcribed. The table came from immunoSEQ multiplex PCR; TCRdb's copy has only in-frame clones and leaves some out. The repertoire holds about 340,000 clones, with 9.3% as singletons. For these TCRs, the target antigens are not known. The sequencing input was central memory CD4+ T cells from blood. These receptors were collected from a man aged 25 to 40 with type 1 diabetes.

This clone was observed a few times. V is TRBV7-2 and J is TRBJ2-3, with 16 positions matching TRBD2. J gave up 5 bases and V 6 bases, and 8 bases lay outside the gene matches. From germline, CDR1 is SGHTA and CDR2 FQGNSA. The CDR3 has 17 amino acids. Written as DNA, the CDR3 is TGTGCCAGCAGGCCGGGACTAGCGGGGGGGCCGGTAGATACGCAGTATTTT. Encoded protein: CASRPGLAGGPVDTQYF.

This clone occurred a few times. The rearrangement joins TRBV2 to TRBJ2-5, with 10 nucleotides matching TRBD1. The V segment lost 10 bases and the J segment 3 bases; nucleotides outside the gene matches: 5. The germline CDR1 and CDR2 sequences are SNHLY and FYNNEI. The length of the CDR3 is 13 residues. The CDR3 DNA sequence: TGTGCCACCCTGGGACAGGGGAAAGAGACCCAGTACTTC. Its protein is CATLGQGKETQYF.

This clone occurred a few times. The CDR3 nucleotides read TGTGCCAGCAGTCCCACCGGGCTTCCCTATGGCTACACCTTC. This codes for CASSPTGLPYGYTF. This chain connects TRBV28 to TRBJ1-2; no firm D call. The V gene lost 5 bases and the J gene lost 4 bases, with 14 bases spanning the gap. The germline gives CDR1 MDHEN, CDR2 SYDVKM. The CDR3 extends over 14 amino acids.

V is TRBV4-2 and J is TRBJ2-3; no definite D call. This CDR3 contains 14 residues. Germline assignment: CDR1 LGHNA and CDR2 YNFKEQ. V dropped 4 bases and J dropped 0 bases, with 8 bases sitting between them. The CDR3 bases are TGTGCCAGCAGCCTAAGGAAGAGCACAGATACGCAGTATTTT. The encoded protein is CASSLRKSTDTQYF.

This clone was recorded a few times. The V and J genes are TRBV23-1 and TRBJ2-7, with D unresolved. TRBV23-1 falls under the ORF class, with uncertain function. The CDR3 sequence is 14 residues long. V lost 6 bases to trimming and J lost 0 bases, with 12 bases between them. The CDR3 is CASRNSALSYEQYF. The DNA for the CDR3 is TGCGCCAGCAGGAACAGTGCGCTCTCCTACGAGCAGTACTTC.

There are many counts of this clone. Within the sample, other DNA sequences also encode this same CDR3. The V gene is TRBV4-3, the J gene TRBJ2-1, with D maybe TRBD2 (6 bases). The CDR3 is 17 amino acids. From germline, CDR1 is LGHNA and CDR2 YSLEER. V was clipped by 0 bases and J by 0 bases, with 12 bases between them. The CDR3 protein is CASSQEGTQSSYNEQFF. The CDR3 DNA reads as TGCGCCAGCAGCCAAGAAGGGACTCAAAGCTCCTACAATGAGCAGTTCTTC.

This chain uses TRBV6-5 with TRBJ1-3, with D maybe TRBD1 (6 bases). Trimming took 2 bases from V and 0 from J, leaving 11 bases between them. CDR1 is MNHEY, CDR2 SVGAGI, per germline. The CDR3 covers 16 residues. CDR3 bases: TGTGCCAGCAGTTACAAGGGGGGGAACTCTGGAAACACCATATATTTT. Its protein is CASSYKGGNSGNTIYF.

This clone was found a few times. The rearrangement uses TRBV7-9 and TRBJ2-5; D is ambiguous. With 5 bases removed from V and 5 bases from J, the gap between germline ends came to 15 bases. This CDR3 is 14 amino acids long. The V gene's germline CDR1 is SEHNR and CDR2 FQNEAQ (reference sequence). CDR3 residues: CASSPQKSSETQYF. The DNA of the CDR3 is TGTGCCAGCAGCCCCCAGAAGAGTTCGGAGACCCAGTACTTC.

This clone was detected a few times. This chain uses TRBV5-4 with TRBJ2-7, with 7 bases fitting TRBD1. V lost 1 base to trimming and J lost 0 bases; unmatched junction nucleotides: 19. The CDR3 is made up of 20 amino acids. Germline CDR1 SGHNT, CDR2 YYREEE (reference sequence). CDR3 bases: TGTGCCAGCAGCTTGTTTGAATTTCGATTTACGGGACAGTCCTCCTACGAGCAGTACTTC. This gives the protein CASSLFEFRFTGQSSYEQYF.

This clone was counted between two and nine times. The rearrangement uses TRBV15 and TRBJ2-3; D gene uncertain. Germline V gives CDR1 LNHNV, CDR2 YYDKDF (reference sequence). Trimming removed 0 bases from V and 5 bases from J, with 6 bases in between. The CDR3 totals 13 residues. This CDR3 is CATSRDQKDTQYF. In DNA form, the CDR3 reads TGTGCCACCAGCAGAGATCAGAAAGATACGCAGTATTTT.

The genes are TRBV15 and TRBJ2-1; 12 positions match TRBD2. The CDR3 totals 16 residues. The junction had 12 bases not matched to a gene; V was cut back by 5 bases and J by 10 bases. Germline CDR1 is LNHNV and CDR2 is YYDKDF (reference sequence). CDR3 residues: CATSRKLAGGTGEQFF. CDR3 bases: TGTGCCACCAGCCGTAAACTAGCGGGGGGTACAGGGGAGCAGTTCTTC.

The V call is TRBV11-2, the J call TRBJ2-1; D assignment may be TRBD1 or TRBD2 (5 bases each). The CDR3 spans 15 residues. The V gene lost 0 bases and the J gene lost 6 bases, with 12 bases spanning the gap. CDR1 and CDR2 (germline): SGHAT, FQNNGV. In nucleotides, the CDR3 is TGTGCCAGCAGCTTAGATCCCGGGGCATTCAATGAGCAGTTCTTC. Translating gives CASSLDPGAFNEQFF.

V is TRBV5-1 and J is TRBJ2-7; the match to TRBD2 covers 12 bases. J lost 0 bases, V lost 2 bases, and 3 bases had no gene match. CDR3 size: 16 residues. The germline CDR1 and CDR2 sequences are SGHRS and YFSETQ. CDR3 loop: CASSLRTSGVSYEQYF. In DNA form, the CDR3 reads TGCGCCAGCAGCTTAAGGACTAGCGGGGTCTCCTACGAGCAGTACTTC.

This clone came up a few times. CDR3 nucleotide sequence: TGTGCCAGCAGGCACGAAGGAGCGCAGGGGGCTACGCCCCAGCATTTT. Amino acids: CASRHEGAQGATPQHF. The rearrangement links TRBV7-2 to TRBJ1-5; 8 nucleotides match TRBD1. The germline gives CDR1 SGHTA, CDR2 FQGNSA. This CDR3 contains 16 residues. The V and J ends lost 6 bases and 9 bases, in that order; junction bases with no gene match: 16.

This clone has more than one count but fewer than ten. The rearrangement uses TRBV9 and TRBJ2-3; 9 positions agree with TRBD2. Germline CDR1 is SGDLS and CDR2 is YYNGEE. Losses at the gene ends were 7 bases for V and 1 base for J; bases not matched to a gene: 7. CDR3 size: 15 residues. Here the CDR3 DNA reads TGTGCCAGCTGCCCTTCTAGCGGGGGCACAGATACGCAGTATTTT. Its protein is CASCPSSGGTDTQYF. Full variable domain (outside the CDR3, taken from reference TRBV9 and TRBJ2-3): DSGVTQTPKHLITATGQRVTLRCSPRSGDLSVYWYQQSLDQGLQFLIQYYNGEERAKGNILERFSAQQFPDLHSELNLSSLELGDSALYFCASCPSSGGTDTQYFGPGTRLTVL.

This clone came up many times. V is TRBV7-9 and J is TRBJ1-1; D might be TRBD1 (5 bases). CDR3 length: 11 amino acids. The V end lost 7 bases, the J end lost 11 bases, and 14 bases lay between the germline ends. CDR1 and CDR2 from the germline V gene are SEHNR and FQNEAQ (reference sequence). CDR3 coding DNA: TGTGCCAGCACTTCTTGGGACGTCGCTTTCTTT. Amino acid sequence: CASTSWDVAFF.

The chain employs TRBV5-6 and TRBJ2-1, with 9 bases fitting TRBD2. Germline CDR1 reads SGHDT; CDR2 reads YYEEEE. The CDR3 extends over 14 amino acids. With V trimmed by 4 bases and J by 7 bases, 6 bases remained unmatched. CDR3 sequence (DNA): TGTGCCAGCAGCGTAGCGGGGGTTAATAATGAGCAGTTCTTC. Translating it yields CASSVAGVNNEQFF.

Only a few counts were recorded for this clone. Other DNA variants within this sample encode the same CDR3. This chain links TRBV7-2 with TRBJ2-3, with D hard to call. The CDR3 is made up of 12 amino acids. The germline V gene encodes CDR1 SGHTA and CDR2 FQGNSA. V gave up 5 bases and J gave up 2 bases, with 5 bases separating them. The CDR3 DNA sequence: TGTGCCAGCAGCCCGTACACAGATACGCAGTATTTT. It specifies CASSPYTDTQYF.

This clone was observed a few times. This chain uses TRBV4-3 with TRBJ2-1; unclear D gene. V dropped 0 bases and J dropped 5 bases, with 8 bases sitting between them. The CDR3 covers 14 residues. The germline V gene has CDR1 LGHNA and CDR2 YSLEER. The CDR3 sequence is CASSQDVLNNEQFF. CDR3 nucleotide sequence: TGCGCCAGCAGCCAAGATGTTCTTAACAATGAGCAGTTCTTC.

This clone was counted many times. CDR3 in amino acids: CAISAGRNYGYTF. CDR3 in DNA: TGTGCCATCAGTGCGGGACGAAACTATGGCTACACCTTC. V usage is TRBV10-3 and J usage is TRBJ1-2; TRBD1 might be the D (5 bases). The V end was cut by 4 bases, the J end by 2 bases, with 8 bases between. CDR3 length: 13 amino acids. CDR1 and CDR2 (germline): ENHRY, SYGVKD.

CDR3 DNA: TGTGCCAGCAGCGATGCAGGGGGCGGGGTAGAGACCCAGTACTTC. Its translation: CASSDAGGGVETQYF. V and J are TRBV2 and TRBJ2-5; 8 nucleotides line up with TRBD1. The trim removed 6 bases at V and 4 bases at J, leaving 10 bases unmatched. Germline V CDR1 and CDR2: SNHLY, FYNNEI. This CDR3 comprises 15 residues.

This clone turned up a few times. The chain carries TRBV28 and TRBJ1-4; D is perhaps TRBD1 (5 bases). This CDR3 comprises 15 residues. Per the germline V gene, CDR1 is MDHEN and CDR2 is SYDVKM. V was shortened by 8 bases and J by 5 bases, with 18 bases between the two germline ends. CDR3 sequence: CASAGAERKNEKLFF. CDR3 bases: TGTGCCAGCGCCGGGGCCGAAAGGAAGAATGAAAAACTGTTTTTT.

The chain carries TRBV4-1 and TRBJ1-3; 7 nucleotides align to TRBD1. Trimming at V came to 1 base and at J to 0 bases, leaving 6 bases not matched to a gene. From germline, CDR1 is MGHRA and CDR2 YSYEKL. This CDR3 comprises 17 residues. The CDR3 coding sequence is TGCGCCAGCAGCCAAGGGGACAGTCCGGGCTCTGGAAACACCATATATTTT. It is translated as CASSQGDSPGSGNTIYF.

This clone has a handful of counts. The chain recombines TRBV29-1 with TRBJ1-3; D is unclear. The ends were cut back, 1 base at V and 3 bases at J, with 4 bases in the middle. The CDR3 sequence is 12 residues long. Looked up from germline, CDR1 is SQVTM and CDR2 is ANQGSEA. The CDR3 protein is CSVEASGNTIYF. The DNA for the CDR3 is TGCAGCGTTGAAGCGAGTGGAAACACCATATATTTT.